This TCR beta chain is drawn from a study of regulatory T cells. Every patient with CD3G deficiency had evidence of autoimmunity. Patients aged 2 to 39 years had fewer naive and more memory CD4+ and CD8+ T cells. General study findings and limits: Regulatory T cells showed the strongest V-J pair restriction and V/J gene skewing among patient repertoires. Patient CD8+ T cells trended nonsignificantly toward lower Shannon entropy than control CD8+ cells.

V gave up 4 bases and J gave up 3 bases; unmatched junction bases: 2. Germline CDR1 reads SGHVS; CDR2 reads FQNEAQ. This CDR3 region has 14 residues. Turning to this clone: What it binds is unknown.

Primers: 52 TRBV forward and 13 TRBJ reverse. Sequencing was performed with immunoSEQ multiplex PCR; in TCRdb, only in-frame clones are kept and a portion is missing. The sample contains 15,000 to 20,000 clones, 92% of which appear only once. This receptor was identified in a young adult with CD3G deficiency. Material: CD8+ T cells sorted from blood. This chain links TRBV7-8 with TRBJ1-4; the match to TRBD1 covers 7 bases. The CDR3 nucleotides are TGTGCCAGCAGCTCCGGACAGGCTAATGAAAAACTGTTTTTT. Protein product: CASSSGQANEKLFF.